One sample yielded the 28 T cell receptor beta chains listed below, sequenced in a study of multiple sclerosis patients with progressive multifocal leukoencephalopathy. The repertoire was sequenced with immunoSEQ multiplex PCR; TCRdb's copy has only in-frame clones and lacks some. The profile shows under 40,000 clones, around 93% of them singletons. Time point meaning: before natalizumab initiation. Sequenced input: PBMCs. The source of these receptors is a man under 40 with multiple sclerosis.

This chain joins TRBV11-1 and TRBJ2-1; possibly TRBD2 for D (6 bases). The germline V gene encodes CDR1 SGHAT and CDR2 FQDESV (reference sequence). Deletions cut 4 bases from V and 8 bases from J, with 21 bases between. There are 16 residues in the CDR3. As DNA, the CDR3 is TGTGCCAGCAGCTCTACTGGGGGAGTCTGGGAGGATGAGCAGTTCTTC. It encodes CASSSTGGVWEDEQFF.

This chain joins TRBV7-6 and TRBJ2-5, with 13 bases matching TRBD2. CDR3 length: 15 amino acids. After removal of 1 base from V and 7 bases from J, the junction contained 3 bases not matched to a gene. Germline CDR1 is SGHVS and CDR2 is FNYEAQ. In DNA, the CDR3 is TGTGCCAGCAGCTTAGTAAGACTAGCGGGAGGGACCCAGTACTTC. Protein product: CASSLVRLAGGTQYF.

The chain is built from TRBV19 and TRBJ2-4, with 14 nucleotides matching TRBD2. The trim removed 5 bases at V and 0 bases at J, leaving 6 bases unmatched. CDR1 and CDR2 from the germline V gene are LNHDA and SQIVND (reference sequence). CDR3 length equals 18 residues. CDR3 sequence reads: CASSWGTSGSGAKNIQYF. CDR3 DNA sequence: TGTGCCAGTAGTTGGGGGACTAGCGGGAGTGGAGCCAAAAACATTCAGTACTTC.

This sequence joins TRBV5-6 and TRBJ2-2; TRBD1 aligns across 12 bases. CDR3 size: 16 residues. Germline V gene lookup returns CDR1 SGHDT and CDR2 YYEEEE. V trimming: 0 bases; J trimming: 6 bases; junction bases outside the gene matches: 3. The CDR3 sequence is CASSLAWDRGPGELFF. The CDR3 DNA is TGTGCCAGCAGCTTGGCATGGGACAGGGGGCCCGGGGAGCTGTTTTTT.

The rearrangement joins TRBV6-1 to TRBJ2-1, with D possibly matching TRBD1 (7 bases). Germline assignment: CDR1 MNHNS and CDR2 SASEGT. V was pared by 4 bases and J by 5 bases, with 12 bases between. This CDR3 is built from 14 residues. The CDR3 sequence is CASSVEGANNEQFF. As DNA, the CDR3 is TGTGCCAGCAGTGTGGAGGGGGCCAACAATGAGCAGTTCTTC.

The chain has TRBV27 and TRBJ1-4; D is unclear. Deletions cut 5 bases from V and 0 bases from J, with 10 bases between. Looked up from germline, CDR1 is MNHEY and CDR2 is SMNVEV (reference sequence). CDR3 length equals 15 residues. The CDR3 nucleotides read TGTGCCAGCAGTACTAGCCGGGCAACTAATGAAAAACTGTTTTTT. It encodes CASSTSRATNEKLFF.

The count of this clone is one. This rearrangement joins TRBV6-4 to TRBJ2-5; weak D call: TRBD1 (6 bases). Trimming cost V 5 bases and J 5 bases, with 18 bases left between them. The CDR3 covers 15 residues. Germline V lookup: CDR1 MRHNA, CDR2 SNTAGT. In DNA form, the CDR3 reads TGTGCCAGCAGTAAAACAGGGAAGGGAATGGAGACCCAGTACTTC. Protein product: CASSKTGKGMETQYF.

J is TRBJ2-5 and V is TRBV19; D ambiguous. Deletions cut 1 base from V and 3 bases from J, with 6 bases between. Germline assignment: CDR1 LNHDA and CDR2 SQIVND (reference sequence). The length of the CDR3 is 13 residues. The CDR3 reads CASSIGQKETQYF. CDR3 coding DNA: TGTGCCAGTAGTATAGGCCAGAAAGAGACCCAGTACTTC.

For this clone: The sample carries other DNA sequences with the same CDR3. This chain links TRBV13 with TRBJ2-7; the D gene could be TRBD1 or TRBD2 (6 bases each). The CDR3 is 14 residues long. Trimming left V 8 bases short and J 7 bases short, with 21 bases between. Germline values: CDR1 PRHDT, CDR2 FYEKMQ (reference sequence). The CDR3 sequence: CASRKGGRAAEQYF. The CDR3 nucleotides read TGTGCCAGCCGAAAAGGGGGGCGGGCCGCGGAGCAGTACTTC.

The rearrangement links TRBV7-7 to TRBJ2-5; the D gene is possibly TRBD1 (5 bases). The ends were cut back, 1 base at V and 5 bases at J, with 14 bases in the middle. Germline assignment: CDR1 SSHAT and CDR2 FNYEAQ (reference sequence). There are 15 residues in the CDR3. The CDR3 sequence is CASSLGLGAGETQYF. CDR3 coding DNA: TGTGCCAGCAGCTTAGGATTAGGGGCTGGGGAGACCCAGTACTTC. Full variable domain (outside the CDR3, taken from reference TRBV7-7 and TRBJ2-5): GAGVSQSPRYKVTKRGQDVTLRCDPISSHATLYWYQQALGQGPEFLTYFNYEAQPDKSGLPSDRFSAERPEGSISTLTIQRTEQRDSAMYRCASSLGLGAGETQYFGPGTRLLVL.

V usage is TRBV25-1 and J usage is TRBJ2-4; D perhaps matches TRBD2 (6 bases). This CDR3 is 16 amino acids long. V was trimmed by 3 bases and J by 1 base, leaving 13 bases between them. Germline loops: CDR1 MGHDK, CDR2 SYGVNS. The CDR3 region is CASSDVAGKAKNIQYF. The CDR3 DNA is TGTGCCAGCAGTGATGTGGCGGGAAAGGCCAAAAACATTCAGTACTTC.

CDR3 nucleotides: TGTGCCAGCAGCTTAAACTATGGCACAGATACGCAGTATTTT. Protein sequence: CASSLNYGTDTQYF. The chain couples TRBV7-3 to TRBJ2-3; D gene ambiguous. There are 14 residues in the CDR3. The V end lost 1 base, the J end lost 1 base, and 6 bases lay between the germline ends. Per germline, CDR1 SGHTA and CDR2 FQGTGA.

The chain combines TRBV15 with TRBJ2-1; TRBD2 matches at 7 bases. This CDR3 region has 15 residues. The germline CDR1 and CDR2 sequences are LNHNV and YYDKDF (reference sequence). Trimming cost V 9 bases and J 8 bases; bases outside gene matches: 16. DNA of the CDR3: TGTGCCACTATACTAGCGAAGTGGGGATTGGATGAGCAGTTCTTC. This encodes CATILAKWGLDEQFF.

V and J are TRBV10-3 and TRBJ2-3; TRBD2 matches 12 bases. The germline gives CDR1 ENHRY, CDR2 SYGVKD. V lost 7 bases and J lost 14; bases outside the gene matches: 7. The length of the CDR3 is 12 residues. The CDR3 DNA reads as TGTGCCATCAAAAGACTAGCGGGAGAGGCGTATTTT. It is translated as CAIKRLAGEAYF.

The V gene is TRBV19, the J gene TRBJ1-2, with a tentative D call TRBD1 (6 bases). Trimming removed 0 bases at V and 4 bases at J, with 12 bases between. Germline V CDR1 and CDR2: LNHDA, SQIVND (reference sequence). CDR3 length: 15 amino acids. CDR3 DNA: TGTGCCAGTAGTATAGATGGACAGCTCCTCTATGGCTACACCTTC. Its translation: CASSIDGQLLYGYTF.

J is TRBJ2-3 and V is TRBV15; TRBD2 aligns across 10 bases. J was trimmed by 0 bases and V by 0 bases; bases with no gene match: 3. In germline, CDR1 is LNHNV, CDR2 YYDKDF (reference sequence). The CDR3 extends over 17 amino acids. The CDR3 nucleotides are TGTGCCACCAGCAGAGATTCTAGCGGGAGTAGCACAGATACGCAGTATTTT. It translates to CATSRDSSGSSTDTQYF.

Details on this clone: A far larger clone is just one base off, so this is likely a read error. The sample carries other DNA sequences with the same CDR3. V and J are TRBV5-6 and TRBJ1-5; D not resolved. CDR1 is SGHDT and CDR2 is YYEEEE in the germline V gene. This CDR3 spans 16 amino acids. V lost 2 bases and J 0 bases, leaving 12 bases between the germline ends. The CDR3 sequence: CASSFGSTYSNQPQHF. The DNA of the CDR3 is TGTGCCAGCAGCTTCGGCTCTACCTATAGCAATCAGCCCCAGCATTTT.

The chain has TRBV19 and TRBJ1-5; TRBD1 matches 8 bases. This CDR3 is 17 amino acids long. From germline, CDR1 is LNHDA and CDR2 SQIVND (reference sequence). V lost 1 base, J lost 4 bases, and 9 bases stayed unmatched. The CDR3 reads CASSIGWRDRSNQPQHF. The CDR3 region has the DNA TGTGCCAGTAGTATAGGTTGGCGGGACAGGAGTAATCAGCCCCAGCATTTT.

This rearrangement joins TRBV18 to TRBJ2-1; D gene unclear. V was clipped by 0 bases and J by 0 bases, with 9 bases between them. Germline assignment: CDR1 KGHSH and CDR2 LQKENI. The CDR3 runs 16 residues. The CDR3 loop is CASSPPTQSSYNEQFF. CDR3 bases: TGTGCCAGCTCACCACCGACGCAGAGCTCCTACAATGAGCAGTTCTTC.

The V and J genes are TRBV12-5 and TRBJ1-1; D call uncertain. The CDR3 spans 13 residues. Germline assignment: CDR1 LGHNT and CDR2 FRNRAP. Between the trimmed V and J ends, which lost 1 base and 8 bases, there was a span of 11 bases. The CDR3 DNA reads as TGTGCTAGTGGTTTGGGGCCCCCACGGGAAGCTTTCTTT. Translated, it gives CASGLGPPREAFF.

The chain is built from TRBV19 and TRBJ1-1, with 9 bases aligning to TRBD1. The CDR3 sequence is 17 residues long. V lost 5 bases and J lost 1; bases outside the gene matches: 11. Germline V lookup: CDR1 LNHDA, CDR2 SQIVND (reference sequence). The CDR3 coding sequence is TGTGCCAGTAGTCGAGGGACAGGGTATAATTCGAACACTGAAGCTTTCTTT. Amino acids: CASSRGTGYNSNTEAFF.

This chain connects TRBV4-1 to TRBJ1-2, with D possibly being TRBD1 (6 bases). Germline V gene sequence: CDR1 MGHRA, CDR2 YSYEKL. This CDR3 has 17 residues. The germline V and J ends were trimmed by 3 bases and 5 bases, with 22 bases remaining between them. Written as DNA, the CDR3 is TGCGCCAGCAGCCAGTCAGAAAACAGGGCTGGGTCTTATGGCTACACCTTC. Translation: CASSQSENRAGSYGYTF.

The chain employs TRBV27 and TRBJ1-1; D call uncertain. Germline assignment: CDR1 MNHEY and CDR2 SMNVEV (reference sequence). This CDR3 spans 15 amino acids. V was clipped by 6 bases and J by 1 base, with 15 bases between them. The CDR3 DNA is TGTGCCAGCAGAACCAACAGCGAAGGGAACACTGAAGCTTTCTTT. Its protein product is CASRTNSEGNTEAFF.

This clone is a singleton in its sample. This chain uses TRBV7-6 with TRBJ2-7, with TRBD2 matching over 7 bases. The CDR3 consists of 15 residues. The V gene's germline CDR1 is SGHVS and CDR2 FNYEAQ. The trim removed 1 base at V and 2 bases at J, leaving 5 bases unmatched. The CDR3 loop is CASSLETTSPYEQYF. As DNA, the CDR3 is TGTGCCAGCAGCTTAGAGACGACTAGCCCCTACGAGCAGTACTTC.

This rearrangement joins TRBV6-6 to TRBJ1-5; a possible D gene is TRBD1 (6 bases). CDR1 is MNHNY and CDR2 is SVGAGI in the germline V gene (reference sequence). Trimming shortened V by 8 bases and J by 6 bases, and 14 bases separated the two germline ends. The CDR3 is 13 residues long. The CDR3 region is CASQRGLGQPQHF. CDR3 sequence (DNA): TGTGCCAGCCAACGGGGGCTCGGTCAGCCCCAGCATTTT.

The chain has TRBV4-3 and TRBJ2-1; D may match TRBD1 or TRBD2 (5 bases each). The CDR3 is 14 residues long. The V gene lost 1 base and the J gene lost 11 bases, with 15 bases spanning the gap. In germline, CDR1 is LGHNA, CDR2 YSLEER. CDR3 amino acids: CASSQARGVYKQFF. The CDR3 bases are TGCGCCAGCAGCCAAGCCCGAGGGGTATACAAGCAGTTCTTC.

A few counts support this clone. V usage is TRBV9 and J usage is TRBJ1-4; tentatively, D is TRBD1 (6 bases). The length of the CDR3 is 13 residues. Germline CDR1 SGDLS, CDR2 YYNGEE. V lost 3 bases and J 11 bases, leaving 14 bases between the germline ends. This chain's CDR3 is CASSDTPGEKLFF. The CDR3 region has the DNA TGTGCCAGCAGCGACACACCAGGGGAGAAACTGTTTTTT.

The V gene is TRBV5-1, the J gene TRBJ1-4, with 8 bases identical to TRBD1. The CDR3 loop spans 12 amino acids. The trim removed 7 bases at V and 7 bases at J, leaving 3 bases unmatched. Per the germline V gene, CDR1 is SGHRS and CDR2 is YFSETQ. CDR3 in amino acids: CASQGAGEKLFF. Written as DNA, the CDR3 is TGCGCCAGCCAGGGGGCAGGTGAAAAACTGTTTTTT.